This TCR beta chain was sequenced during a study of radiotherapy plus CTLA-4 blockade in lung cancer (dated by TCRdb to between 2017 and 2018). Regarding the research as a whole: Objective responses occurred in about 19% of enrolled patients, and 31% achieved disease control.

Clipping removes 3 bases from V and 3 bases from J, with 9 as the unmatched junction base count. The CDR3, cysteine through phenylalanine, is 17 amino acids long. The sequence is cut down to CDR3 DNA, 51 bases in frame from base 1. Via the germline V gene, CDR1 is MNHNS and CDR2 SASEGT. Libraries were prepared through the immunoSEQ multiplex PCR assay. Not all clones reach the TCRdb copy of this immuneACCESS table, which keeps in-frame sequences only. Checked studies attribute under half of the gap to unresolved V genes and leave the rest unexplained. The sample table holds 60,000 to 75,000 clones, of which 65% to 85% were seen once. The ten biggest clones cover about a sixth of the sample. Focal radiation therapy combined with CTLA-4 blockade (ipilimumab) was tested in patients with chemo-refractory metastatic non-small-cell lung cancer. What the study reported, not specific to this receptor: The strongest predictors of response were reported to be early dynamic shifts in blood T cell clones along with a rise in serum interferon-beta following radiation. After treatment with radiotherapy and ipilimumab, TCR clones that originated in tumors expanded in peripheral blood.

As for this clone: Its antigen remains undetermined. Base quality data are lacking; no much larger clone is found one base away.

This sample comprised peripheral blood, obtained from a patient treated with radiotherapy plus ipilimumab. This TCR derives from a human donor with non-small cell lung cancer whose response to radiotherapy plus ipilimumab could not be evaluated. Some clones in this sample may be carry-over from other donors' samples. Rearrangement joined TRBV6-1 to TRBJ2-7; TRBD1 matches 12 bases in the middle. The nucleotide sequence reads as follows: TGTGCCAGCAGTGACCCCCGGGACAGGGGGCACAACTACGAGCAGTACTTC. The encoded protein is CASSDPRDRGHNYEQYF.